This entry lists 27 T cell receptor beta chains sequenced from one sample in a study of T cells in Graves' hyperthyroidism and ophthalmopathy. TCR beta CDR3 regions were amplified from RNA transcripts. Researchers ran a first-round RT-PCR on the TCR CDR3 using the HTBI primer set. TCRdb recomputed calls from the multiplex PCR reads with MiXCR, one row per CDR3 protein. The sample shows 560,000 or so distinct CDR3 sequences, approximately 44% of them seen only once. Sequenced input: peripheral blood or thyroid tissue (not recorded which). The source is a woman between 18 and 30 years old with Graves' hyperthyroidism.

Worth noting for this clonotype: This may be a read error: a much more frequent sequence differs by one nucleotide. V usage is TRBV7-9 and J usage is TRBJ1-1, with TRBD1 matching over 8 bases. This CDR3 has 13 residues. CDR1 and CDR2 from the germline V gene are SEHNR and FQNEAQ (reference sequence). The CDR3 sequence is CASSLAGTGEASF. The CDR3 nucleotides read TGTGCCAGCAGCTTAGCCGGGACAGGTGAAGCTTCCTTT.

The chain has TRBV7-9 and TRBJ2-5; 8 positions agree with TRBD1. CDR1 SEHNR and CDR2 FQNEAQ come from the germline V gene (reference sequence). J was trimmed by 5 bases and V by 4 bases; bases with no gene match: 18. CDR3 length equals 18 residues. The CDR3 region has the DNA TGTGCCAGCAGCTCCTCCCTTGCTAGCAGTCGGGACAGGGAGACCCAGTACTTC. Amino acids: CASSSSLASSRDRETQYF.

This chain joins TRBV6-1 and TRBJ1-5; unclear D gene. The CDR3 covers 14 residues. Germline V gene lookup returns CDR1 MNHNS and CDR2 SASEGT. Deletions cut 9 bases from V and 0 bases from J, with 12 bases between. The CDR3 spells CASARITSNQPQHF. CDR3 nucleotides: TGTGCCAGTGCCCGGATAACTAGCAATCAGCCCCAGCATTTT.

The gene calls are TRBV2 and TRBJ1-6, with 8 positions matching TRBD1. Germline loops: CDR1 SNHLY, CDR2 FYNNEI. The CDR3 has 14 residues. V gave up 6 bases and J gave up 6 bases; unmatched junction bases: 4. The CDR3 reads CASRKQGVNSPLHF. CDR3 DNA sequence: TGTGCCAGCAGAAAACAGGGGGTTAATTCACCCCTCCACTTT.

This clonotype was seen many times. The chain has TRBV25-1 and TRBJ1-3; no clear D. Trimming pared 3 bases from V and 0 bases from J, leaving 9 bases between. CDR3 length equals 15 residues. The germline gives CDR1 MGHDK, CDR2 SYGVNS. The CDR3, as DNA: TGTGCCAGCAGTGATAGTCGAGGCTCTGGAAACACCATATATTTT. This sequence encodes CASSDSRGSGNTIYF.

This clonotype was seen a handful of times. The chain uses TRBV20-1 and TRBJ1-1, with D possibly being TRBD1 (5 bases). The CDR3 is 14 amino acids. Germline V gives CDR1 DFQATT, CDR2 SNEGSKA (reference sequence). The CDR3 bases are TGCAGCCCTGGGATGGGGCTCGGAGGCACTGAAGCTTTCTTT. Its protein is CSPGMGLGGTEAFF.

A remark on this clonotype: With a much larger clone just one base away, this may be a read error. The chain combines TRBV7-2 with TRBJ2-7, with D perhaps TRBD1 or TRBD2 (5 bases each). Germline CDR1 and CDR2: SGHTA and FQGNSA. The CDR3 is 15 amino acids. This CDR3 is CASSARGGPSYERYF. CDR3 DNA sequence: TGTGCCAGCAGCGCTCGGGGCGGGCCATCCTACGAGCGGTACTTC. The full variable domain, rest sourced from reference TRBV7-2 and TRBJ2-7, is GAGVSQSPSNKVTEKGKDVELRCDPISGHTALYWYRQSLGQGLEFLIYFQGNSAPDKSGLPSDRFSAERTGGSVSTLTIQRTQQEDSAVYLCASSARGGPSYERYFGPGTRLTVT.

This clonotype has more than one count but fewer than ten. The rearrangement joins TRBV2 to TRBJ2-5; D assignment may be TRBD1 or TRBD2 (5 bases each). CDR1 and CDR2 (germline): SNHLY, FYNNEI. There are 14 residues in the CDR3. Trimming left V 5 bases short and J 4 bases short, with 14 bases between. The CDR3 reads CASSHGTLGETQYF. CDR3 bases: TGTGCCAGCAGTCACGGGACCTTGGGAGAGACCCAGTACTTC.

This clonotype has ten or more counts. V usage is TRBV6-5 and J usage is TRBJ1-2, with 9 positions matching TRBD1. J gave up 7 bases and V 6 bases, and 6 bases lay outside the gene matches. Germline CDR1 is MNHEY and CDR2 is SVGAGI. The CDR3 has 13 residues. This CDR3 is CASSLGTGLGYTF. The CDR3 DNA reads TGTGCCAGCAGCCTCGGGACAGGGCTTGGCTACACCTTC.

This chain uses TRBV7-9 with TRBJ1-1, with 8 bases aligning to TRBD1. The CDR3 extends over 15 amino acids. Germline lookup yields CDR1 SEHNR and CDR2 FQNEAQ (reference sequence). Germline trimming cut 0 bases from V and 6 bases from J; bases unmatched to any gene: 6. CDR3 DNA: TGTGCCAGCAGCTTAGCTCAGGGGGCTAACGCTGAAGCTTTCTTT. This sequence encodes CASSLAQGANAEAFF.

The chain links TRBV2 to TRBJ1-1, with D possibly TRBD1 on 5 matching bases. With 6 bases removed from V and 0 bases from J, the gap between germline ends came to 8 bases. CDR3 length: 13 amino acids. Looked up from germline, CDR1 is SNHLY and CDR2 is FYNNEI. As DNA, the CDR3 is TGTGCCAGCAGGACAGTCATGAACACTGAAGCTTTCTTT. Encoded protein: CASRTVMNTEAFF.

This chain links TRBV5-1 with TRBJ1-1; D gene uncertain. CDR1 and CDR2 from the germline V gene are SGHRS and YFSETQ. V shed 1 base and J shed 0 bases, with 10 bases lying between them. The CDR3 is 15 amino acids. CDR3 sequence: CASSLTRDLNTEAFF. The CDR3 region has the DNA TGCGCCAGCAGCTTGACTCGGGATTTGAACACTGAAGCTTTCTTT.

The table lists this clonotype with a few counts. The J gene is TRBJ2-7, the V gene TRBV5-4, with D possibly matching TRBD1 (6 bases). The CDR3 totals 12 residues. V was trimmed by 4 bases and J by 6 bases, leaving 11 bases between them. From germline, CDR1 is SGHNT and CDR2 YYREEE (reference sequence). The CDR3 DNA is TGTGCCAGCAGCACGAAGACAGGCGAGCAGTACTTC. As protein: CASSTKTGEQYF.

The chain is built from TRBV10-3 and TRBJ2-1; 9 bases fit TRBD2. The V segment lost 7 bases and the J segment 5 bases; nucleotides outside the gene matches: 12. CDR3 length: 16 residues. Germline V CDR1 and CDR2: ENHRY, SYGVKD. In nucleotides, the CDR3 is TGTGCCATCACAGGAAGTAGGACTAGCGAAGACAATGAGCAGTTCTTC. Amino acid sequence: CAITGSRTSEDNEQFF.

The chain links TRBV2 to TRBJ1-4; 9 nucleotides match TRBD1. Unmatched junction bases numbered 7, after V lost 11 bases and J lost 6 bases. Germline CDR1 is SNHLY and CDR2 is FYNNEI. The CDR3 extends over 13 amino acids. The CDR3: CAAQGAGDEKLFF. In DNA, the CDR3 is TGTGCCGCACAGGGGGCTGGGGATGAAAAACTGTTTTTT. The whole variable domain, filled in from reference TRBV2 and TRBJ1-4, reads EPEVTQTPSHQVTQMGQEVILRCVPISNHLYFYWYRQILGQKVEFLVSFYNNEISEKSEIFDDQFSVERPDGSNFTLKIRSTKLEDSAMYFCAAQGAGDEKLFFGSGTQLSVL.

Regarding this clonotype: One junction end does not reproduce the germline sequence, and a read error may be involved. The V and J genes are TRBV2 and TRBJ1-6; 8 nucleotides align to TRBD1. Germline V lookup: CDR1 SNHLY, CDR2 FYNNEI. The CDR3 totals 15 residues. This CDR3 reads CASSPDRGYNSPPHF. CDR3 DNA: TGTGCCAGCTCACCAGACAGGGGATACAATTCACCCCCCCACTTT.

As concerns this clonotype: One base away lies a much larger clone, so this may be a sequencing read error. V and J are TRBV2 and TRBJ2-2; 9 bases line up with TRBD2. Germline V gene data show CDR1 as SNHLY and CDR2 as FYNNEI. The CDR3 runs 14 residues. The CDR3 sequence: CASSWLAGTGGLFF. As DNA, the CDR3 is TGTGCCAGCTCGTGGCTAGCGGGAACCGGGGGGCTGTTTTTT.

V usage is TRBV2 and J usage is TRBJ2-5, with TRBD2 matching over 14 bases. The germline gives CDR1 SNHLY, CDR2 FYNNEI. The CDR3 consists of 16 residues. Trimming at V came to 6 bases and at J to 5 bases, leaving 8 bases not matched to a gene. CDR3 loop: CASSRLAGGTRETQYF. The DNA for the CDR3 is TGTGCCAGCAGCCGACTAGCGGGAGGGACCAGGGAGACCCAGTACTTC. Complete variable domain (other parts from reference TRBV2 and TRBJ2-5): EPEVTQTPSHQVTQMGQEVILRCVPISNHLYFYWYRQILGQKVEFLVSFYNNEISEKSEIFDDQFSVERPDGSNFTLKIRSTKLEDSAMYFCASSRLAGGTRETQYFGPGTRLLVL.

The genes are TRBV19 and TRBJ1-5; 7 positions agree with TRBD1. With V trimmed by 4 bases and J by 5 bases, 11 bases remained unmatched. The CDR3 totals 16 residues. Germline lookup yields CDR1 LNHDA and CDR2 SQIVND (reference sequence). The CDR3 coding sequence is TGTGCCAGTAGTAAGGGGACAGCCCCAGGACATCAGCCCCAGCATTTT. Translated: CASSKGTAPGHQPQHF.

This clonotype came up a few times. This rearrangement joins TRBV7-9 to TRBJ2-5; D is unresolved. In germline, CDR1 is SEHNR, CDR2 FQNEAQ (reference sequence). The length of the CDR3 is 12 residues. V was cut by 3 bases and J by 4 bases, with 6 bases left in between. CDR3 sequence reads: CASSFSTETQYF. The CDR3 DNA sequence: TGTGCCAGCAGCTTTTCTACAGAGACCCAGTACTTC.

This sequence joins TRBV9 and TRBJ2-2; TRBD2 matches 8 bases. The CDR3 loop spans 17 amino acids. Germline CDR1 reads SGDLS; CDR2 reads YYNGEE. Germline trimming cut 0 bases from V and 5 bases from J; bases unmatched to any gene: 9. The CDR3 sequence: CASSVALPSGWTGELFF. CDR3 coding DNA: TGTGCCAGCAGCGTAGCTTTGCCTAGCGGGTGGACCGGGGAGCTGTTTTTT.

This sequence joins TRBV7-2 and TRBJ1-5; D not certain. CDR1 and CDR2 from the germline V gene are SGHTA and FQGNSA. The CDR3 loop spans 14 amino acids. Trimming cost V 5 bases and J 7 bases, with 15 bases left between them. CDR3 loop: CASSQETDGQPQHF. Written as DNA, the CDR3 is TGTGCCAGCAGCCAAGAAACGGACGGGCAGCCCCAGCATTTT.

This clonotype occurred many times. The rearrangement uses TRBV24-1 and TRBJ1-2; possible D gene TRBD1, 6 bases. The CDR3 sequence is 12 residues long. The germline V gene has CDR1 KGHDR and CDR2 SFDVKD. Trimming cost V 7 bases and J 8 bases, with 13 bases left between them. CDR3 nucleotides: TGTGCCACCAGGGGCGGGGGCGACGGCTACACCTTC. Protein product: CATRGGGDGYTF.

The rearrangement joins TRBV12-3 or TRBV12-4 to TRBJ2-7, with 10 bases that match TRBD2. With V trimmed by 6 bases and J by 5 bases, 7 bases remained unmatched. The CDR3 sequence is 14 residues long. CDR3 bases: TGTGCCAGCAGGCTAGCGGGAGCTAAAAACGAGCAGTACTTC. It is translated as CASRLAGAKNEQYF.

The V call is TRBV14, the J call TRBJ1-1; D gene ambiguous. The CDR3 length is 15 residues. Germline V gene data show CDR1 as SGHDN and CDR2 as FVKESK. Deletions cut 1 base from V and 0 bases from J, with 9 bases between. CDR3 nucleotide sequence: TGTGCCAGCAGCCAAGTATCCATCATGAACACTGAAGCTTTCTTT. Translation gives CASSQVSIMNTEAFF.

The chain recombines TRBV2 with TRBJ1-6; D is unclear. Germline lookup yields CDR1 SNHLY and CDR2 FYNNEI. Trimming removed 1 base from V and 8 bases from J, with 9 bases in between. This CDR3 region has 14 residues. This CDR3 reads CASSEGGEHSPLHF. Written as DNA, the CDR3 is TGTGCCAGCAGTGAAGGCGGGGAGCATTCACCCCTCCACTTT.

The genes are TRBV7-6 and TRBJ2-2; 7 nucleotides match TRBD1. The CDR3 runs to 13 residues. The V gene end was trimmed by 5 bases and the J gene end by 7 bases; junction bases not matched to a gene: 4. Germline CDR1 and CDR2: SGHVS and FNYEAQ. The DNA of the CDR3 is TGTGCCAGCAGCGCTCCAGGGGGCGGGGAGCTGTTTTTT. It encodes CASSAPGGGELFF.